The 11 T cell receptor beta chains listed next were all sequenced from one sample in a study of blood T cell repertoires in COVID-19. Sequencing used immunoSEQ multiplex PCR; TCRdb keeps in-frame clones, though not all of them. The data contain about 14,000 clones, more than 65% of them singletons. Sequences were obtained from peripheral blood. Receptors were obtained from a woman aged 45-65 years with active or convalescent COVID-19.

This chain connects TRBV5-1 to TRBJ2-1; 7 bases are shared with TRBD1. The CDR3 extends over 16 amino acids. Germline values: CDR1 SGHRS, CDR2 YFSETQ. V lost 2 bases, J lost 1 base, and 6 bases stayed unmatched. The CDR3 nucleotides are TGCGCCAGCAGCTTCGACAGGGTCCTTTCCTACAATGAGCAGTTCTTC. Its translation: CASSFDRVLSYNEQFF.

The CDR3 loop reads CASSPIDPGLASEQYF. The DNA for the CDR3 is TGTGCCAGCAGCCCGATTGACCCGGGACTAGCCTCCGAGCAGTACTTC. The chain links TRBV7-9 to TRBJ2-7; TRBD2 matches 9 bases. The CDR3 is 16 residues long. V lost 5 bases and J lost 6; bases outside the gene matches: 14. Germline V CDR1 and CDR2: SEHNR, FQNEAQ (reference sequence). The whole variable domain, remainder taken from reference TRBV7-9 and TRBJ2-7, is DTGVSQNPRHKITKRGQNVTFRCDPISEHNRLYWYRQTLGQGPEFLTYFQNEAQLEKSRLLSDRFSAERPKGSFSTLEIQRTEQGDSAMYLCASSPIDPGLASEQYFGPGTRLTVT.

The V gene is TRBV4-1, the J gene TRBJ2-2; D is ambiguous. Between the trimmed V and J ends, which lost 1 base and 1 base, there was a span of 10 bases. Germline-derived CDR1 and CDR2 are MGHRA and YSYEKL. CDR3 length: 16 amino acids. CDR3 sequence (DNA): TGCGCCAGCAGCCAAGTAAGAACAGTGAACACCGGGGAGCTGTTTTTT. Its translation: CASSQVRTVNTGELFF.

This chain links TRBV2 with TRBJ1-6; 7 bases are shared with TRBD1. Losses at the gene ends were 10 bases for V and 3 bases for J; bases not matched to a gene: 15. CDR1 is SNHLY and CDR2 is FYNNEI in the germline V gene. The CDR3 contains 17 residues. This CDR3 reads CAITDRDPMFYNSPLHF. In DNA, the CDR3 is TGTGCCATTACAGACAGGGATCCTATGTTCTATAATTCACCCCTCCACTTT.

The gene calls are TRBV3-1 (or the pseudogene TRBV3-2) and TRBJ2-7; D unresolved. This CDR3 is 15 amino acids long. Trimming cost V 4 bases and J 1 base, with 14 bases left between them. From germline, CDR1 is LGHDT and CDR2 YNNKEL (reference sequence). CDR3 sequence (DNA): TGTGCCAGCAGCCCCGACAAGAGACCTTCCTACGAGCAGTACTTC. Residues: CASSPDKRPSYEQYF.

CDR3 residues: CASSSRGLGDIQYF. The DNA for the CDR3 is TGTGCCAGCAGCTCCAGGGGGCTGGGGGACATTCAGTACTTC. V is TRBV5-4 and J is TRBJ2-4; 8 positions match TRBD1. The V gene end was trimmed by 3 bases and the J gene end by 8 bases; junction bases not matched to a gene: 7. The CDR3 has 14 amino acids. CDR1 is SGHNT and CDR2 is YYREEE in the germline V gene (reference sequence).

This rearrangement joins TRBV11-2 to TRBJ2-7, with TRBD1 matching over 11 bases. This CDR3 contains 15 residues. Germline V gives CDR1 SGHAT, CDR2 FQNNGV. With 4 bases clipped from V and 3 bases from J, the junction kept 5 bases outside the gene matches. Written as DNA, the CDR3 is TGTGCCAGCAGCTGGGACGGGACAGGGGGCTACGAGCAGTACTTC. Its translation: CASSWDGTGGYEQYF.

The chain has TRBV24-1 and TRBJ1-5, with 7 bases identical to TRBD1. Losses at the gene ends were 10 bases for V and 5 bases for J; bases not matched to a gene: 19. The length of the CDR3 is 17 residues. Germline-derived CDR1 and CDR2 are KGHDR and SFDVKD. The CDR3 bases are TGTGCCACAAAGCTGACAGGGTCGTTTAATCGTTATCAGCCCCAGCATTTT. Protein: CATKLTGSFNRYQPQHF.

The rearrangement joins TRBV15 to TRBJ2-7, with a tentative D call TRBD1 (6 bases). Germline lookup yields CDR1 LNHNV and CDR2 YYDKDF (reference sequence). V dropped 0 bases and J dropped 2 bases, with 14 bases sitting between them. The CDR3 consists of 16 residues. In DNA, the CDR3 is TGTGCCACCAGCAGAGATAACAGGGAGTTAACCTACGAGCAGTACTTC. Protein product: CATSRDNRELTYEQYF.

This clone was counted between two and nine times. The chain has TRBV27 and TRBJ2-7; maybe TRBD1 (6 bases). Trimming removed 5 bases at V and 3 bases at J, with 14 bases between. CDR3 size: 14 residues. In germline, CDR1 is MNHEY, CDR2 SMNVEV (reference sequence). The CDR3 spells CASSTSDSSYEQYF. DNA of the CDR3: TGTGCCAGCAGTACCTCGGACAGCAGCTACGAGCAGTACTTC.

This clone was observed a single time. The chain links TRBV28 to TRBJ2-7; 8 nucleotides agree with TRBD1. Per germline, CDR1 MDHEN and CDR2 SYDVKM. The CDR3 extends over 18 amino acids. The trim removed 2 bases at V and 5 bases at J, leaving 17 bases unmatched. In DNA form, the CDR3 reads TGTGCCAGCAGTTTACCCTCTCCTTGGACAGGGAAAGAGGACGAGCAGTACTTC. This sequence encodes CASSLPSPWTGKEDEQYF.